These 21 T cell receptor beta chains were all obtained from the same sample, sequenced in a study of T cells in Graves' hyperthyroidism and ophthalmopathy (dated by TCRdb to between 2019 and 2020). Libraries were prepared through multiplex PCR. TCRdb shows the sequencer as Illumina HiSeq 2000. TCR beta CDR3 regions were amplified from RNA transcripts. A first-round RT-PCR of the TCR CDR3 used the HTBI primer set with the Qiagen OneStep RT-PCR kit. Using fastp trimming at Q25 and MiXCR clonotype assembly, TCRdb reanalyzed the public sequencing data and kept in-frame beta chains. All rows with the same CDR3 protein become a single entry with the most common DNA and genes. The sample contains about 570,000 distinct CDR3 sequences, around 45% of them found a single time. Together, the top ten hold over 15% of the sample. The sample taken for sequencing was peripheral blood or thyroid tissue (not recorded which). The receptors were gathered from an adult woman with Graves' disease, either hyperthyroidism or ophthalmopathy (not recorded which).

This clonotype was observed once. V gene TRBV7-9 combines with J gene TRBJ1-2, with D unresolved. V gave up 2 bases and J gave up 6 bases, with 16 bases separating them. Germline V gene sequence: CDR1 SEHNR, CDR2 FQNEAQ (reference sequence). CDR3 length: 15 residues. The CDR3 DNA sequence: TGTGCCAGCAGCTTACTCAGGACCCAAGAGGATGGCTACACCTTC. This codes for CASSLLRTQEDGYTF.

This clonotype occurred many times. The chain is built from TRBV25-1 and TRBJ2-2; D not resolved. The CDR3 loop spans 13 amino acids. V was pared by 6 bases and J by 5 bases, with 10 bases between. Germline V gene sequence: CDR1 MGHDK, CDR2 SYGVNS. CDR3: CASSIDITGELFF. DNA for the CDR3: TGTGCCAGCAGCATAGACATTACCGGGGAGCTGTTTTTT.

The table lists this clonotype with a few counts. One end of the junction is discordant with germline, which a read error may explain. The chain joins TRBV5-1 to TRBJ2-5; D is perhaps TRBD1 (5 bases). CDR1 is SGHRS, CDR2 YFSETQ, per germline. CDR3 length: 13 residues. The CDR3 DNA reads TGCGCCAGCAGCCCAGGGCTCCAAGAGGCCCAGTACTTC. It encodes CASSPGLQEAQYF.

This chain links TRBV11-3 with TRBJ2-7; D is tentatively TRBD1 or TRBD2 (6 bases each). Germline loops: CDR1 SGHNT, CDR2 YENEEA. The length of the CDR3 is 13 residues. V was pared by 4 bases and J by 6 bases, with 13 bases between. CDR3 in DNA: TGTGCCAGCAGCTACCCAGGAGGGGGCGAGCAGTACTTC. It specifies CASSYPGGGEQYF.

This clonotype appeared a few times. The chain joins TRBV25-1 to TRBJ1-6; 8 nucleotides match TRBD1. J gave up 6 bases and V 7 bases, and 8 bases lay outside the gene matches. Germline CDR1 is MGHDK and CDR2 is SYGVNS. The CDR3 spans 15 residues. The CDR3 spells CASTVTGAPNSPLHF. In DNA form, the CDR3 reads TGTGCCAGCACCGTGACAGGGGCCCCTAATTCACCCCTCCACTTT.

At least ten counts were recorded for this clonotype. The CDR3 region has the DNA TGTGCCAGCAGTTTCGAAGCGGTTAGGGTCGGGACTGAAGCTTTCTTT. This gives the protein CASSFEAVRVGTEAFF. This chain uses TRBV12-3 or TRBV12-4 with TRBJ1-1; D is uncertain. Trimming pared 3 bases from V and 5 bases from J, leaving 19 bases between. CDR3 length equals 16 residues.

This clonotype was recorded at least ten times. The chain is built from TRBV6-1 and TRBJ1-4; TRBD1 is a possible D gene (6 bases). The CDR3 loop spans 14 amino acids. V lost 8 bases to trimming and J lost 6 bases, with 16 bases between them. In germline, CDR1 is MNHNS, CDR2 SASEGT. This CDR3 is CASSESGADEKLFF. CDR3 DNA: TGTGCCAGCTCGGAATCAGGGGCGGATGAAAAACTGTTTTTT.

As to this clonotype: The junction differs from germline at one of its ends, possibly a read error. V usage is TRBV11-2 and J usage is TRBJ1-5; D remains unclear. There are 8 residues in the CDR3. Germline CDR1 is SGHAT and CDR2 is FQNNGV. CDR3 region: CASKPMGF. The CDR3 DNA follows: TGTGCCAGCAAACCGATGGGATTT. The full variable domain, its missing parts supplied by reference TRBV11-2 and TRBJ1-5, is EAGVAQSPRYKIIEKRQSVAFWCNPISGHATLYWYQQILGQGPKLLIQFQNNGVVDDSQLPKDRFSAERLKGVDSTLKIQPAKLEDSAVYLCASKPMGFGDGTRLSIL.

In regard to this clonotype: One junction end does not reproduce the germline sequence, and a read error may be involved. The chain uses TRBV9 and TRBJ1-6; D gene ambiguous. Germline lookup yields CDR1 SGDLS and CDR2 YYNGEE. CDR3 size: 17 residues. Written as DNA, the CDR3 is TGTACCAGCACACCAGGACCGGGTGGCTCCTATAGTTCACCCCTCCACTTT. It translates to CTSTPGPGGSYSSPLHF. Complete variable domain (other parts from reference TRBV9 and TRBJ1-6): DSGVTQTPKHLITATGQRVTLRCSPRSGDLSVYWYQQSLDQGLQFLIQYYNGEERAKGNILERFSAQQFPDLHSELNLSSLELGDSALYFCTSTPGPGGSYSSPLHFGNGTRLTVT.

This clonotype was recorded many times. The chain links TRBV19 to TRBJ2-5; 10 bases are a match to TRBD1. This CDR3 is built from 15 residues. Per the germline V gene, CDR1 is LNHDA and CDR2 is SQIVND (reference sequence). The V gene end was trimmed by 5 bases and the J gene end by 5 bases; junction bases not matched to a gene: 8. CDR3 sequence reads: CASSLTGGALETQYF. The CDR3 DNA sequence: TGTGCCAGTAGTCTGACAGGGGGCGCTTTGGAGACCCAGTACTTC.

This clonotype was observed a few times. This chain uses TRBV29-1 with TRBJ2-2; TRBD1 matches 7 bases. CDR1 is SQVTM, CDR2 ANQGSEA, per germline. Trimming took 7 bases from V and 0 from J; bases not matched to a gene: 5. The CDR3 is made up of 14 amino acids. CDR3 protein: CSARGGTNTGELFF. The CDR3 bases are TGCAGCGCACGAGGGGGCACGAACACCGGGGAGCTGTTTTTT.

This clonotype was counted many times. J is TRBJ2-7 and V is TRBV20-1; D call uncertain. Between the trimmed V and J ends, which lost 2 bases and 3 bases, there was a span of 14 bases. The CDR3 extends over 14 amino acids. Germline values: CDR1 DFQATT, CDR2 SNEGSKA (reference sequence). The CDR3 DNA is TGCAGTGCTAGACAAGGGCTAGTTGGCTACGAGCAGTACTTC. It is translated as CSARQGLVGYEQYF.

The chain uses TRBV7-6 and TRBJ2-2; possibly TRBD2 for D (8 bases). Germline V gene sequence: CDR1 SGHVS, CDR2 FNYEAQ. There are 18 residues in the CDR3. Trimming stripped 2 bases from V and 4 bases from J, with 20 bases between. DNA of the CDR3: TGTGCCAGCAGCTTAATGTCGGGAGGGGGCAGGGTCACCGGGGAGCTGTTTTTT. Translating it yields CASSLMSGGGRVTGELFF.

In this sample, this clonotype turned up once. The rearrangement uses TRBV7-9 and TRBJ1-4; 10 bases are a match to TRBD1. This CDR3 contains 19 residues. The germline V gene encodes CDR1 SEHNR and CDR2 FQNEAQ (reference sequence). V lost 5 bases to trimming and J lost 8 bases; unmatched junction nucleotides: 20. The CDR3 loop reads CASSPTGQGVYYEWEKLFF. Written as DNA, the CDR3 is TGTGCCAGCAGCCCCACCGGACAGGGGGTCTACTACGAATGGGAAAAACTGTTTTTT. Variable domain in full (rest from reference TRBV7-9 and TRBJ1-4): DTGVSQNPRHKITKRGQNVTFRCDPISEHNRLYWYRQTLGQGPEFLTYFQNEAQLEKSRLLSDRFSAERPKGSFSTLEIQRTEQGDSAMYLCASSPTGQGVYYEWEKLFFGSGTQLSVL.

The sample holds many counts of this clonotype. The chain joins TRBV25-1 to TRBJ1-4; the D gene is possibly TRBD1 (6 bases). Trimming took 3 bases from V and 4 from J, leaving 15 bases between them. The germline V gene encodes CDR1 MGHDK and CDR2 SYGVNS. This CDR3 is 16 amino acids long. CDR3 bases: TGTGCCAGCAGTGACGCGGGGGCGAGGGATAATGAAAAACTGTTTTTT. It translates to CASSDAGARDNEKLFF.

This clonotype was counted at least ten times. This rearrangement joins TRBV6-1 to TRBJ1-1; tentative D call: TRBD1 (5 bases). The CDR3 is made up of 14 amino acids. Trimming took off 6 bases at V and 5 bases at J, with 16 bases between the two ends. Germline V CDR1 and CDR2: MNHNS, SASEGT. CDR3 region: CASRSMTGRTEAFF. The CDR3 DNA reads TGTGCCAGCAGATCTATGACGGGACGGACTGAAGCTTTCTTT.

This clonotype appeared a few times. The genes are TRBV6-5 and TRBJ1-1; D not resolved. From germline, CDR1 is MNHEY and CDR2 SVGAGI. The CDR3 length is 11 residues. V dropped 10 bases and J dropped 5 bases, with 11 bases sitting between them. This chain's CDR3 is CAISVGTEAFF. In nucleotides, the CDR3 is TGTGCCATCAGCGTGGGGACTGAAGCTTTCTTT.

The V and J genes are TRBV9 and TRBJ1-5; 9 bases line up with TRBD1. The V segment lost 7 bases and the J segment 3 bases; nucleotides outside the gene matches: 11. Germline lookup yields CDR1 SGDLS and CDR2 YYNGEE. The CDR3 extends over 16 amino acids. The DNA of the CDR3 is TGTGCCAGCTACTGCCGGGGGACAGGGACCAATCAGCCCCAGCATTTT. Protein: CASYCRGTGTNQPQHF. The whole variable domain, filled in from reference TRBV9 and TRBJ1-5, reads DSGVTQTPKHLITATGQRVTLRCSPRSGDLSVYWYQQSLDQGLQFLIQYYNGEERAKGNILERFSAQQFPDLHSELNLSSLELGDSALYFCASYCRGTGTNQPQHFGDGTRLSIL.

This clonotype was seen many times. This chain links TRBV5-1 with TRBJ1-4, with a possible D match to TRBD1 (5 bases). CDR3 length equals 15 residues. The V and J ends lost 2 bases and 0 bases respectively, with 8 bases between them. Germline CDR1 reads SGHRS; CDR2 reads YFSETQ. CDR3 amino acids: CASSFWGATNEKLFF. In DNA, the CDR3 is TGCGCCAGCAGCTTCTGGGGGGCAACTAATGAAAAACTGTTTTTT.

The V call is TRBV7-3, the J call TRBJ1-6; D remains unclear. Looked up from germline, CDR1 is SGHTA and CDR2 is FQGTGA. The CDR3 has 13 residues. Trimming removed 7 bases at V and 10 bases at J, with 14 bases between. DNA for the CDR3: TGTGCCAGCAACCTAGGACGGGAGTCACCCCTCCACTTT. Protein product: CASNLGRESPLHF.

Here the CDR3 reads CASSPPGQTEAFF. The DNA for the CDR3 is TGCGCCAGCAGCCCGCCGGGCCAAACCGAAGCTTTCTTT. The chain couples TRBV4-3 to TRBJ1-1; D is unclear. With 4 bases removed from V and 8 bases from J, the gap between germline ends came to 14 bases. CDR3 length: 13 amino acids. The germline V gene has CDR1 LGHNA and CDR2 YSLEER.